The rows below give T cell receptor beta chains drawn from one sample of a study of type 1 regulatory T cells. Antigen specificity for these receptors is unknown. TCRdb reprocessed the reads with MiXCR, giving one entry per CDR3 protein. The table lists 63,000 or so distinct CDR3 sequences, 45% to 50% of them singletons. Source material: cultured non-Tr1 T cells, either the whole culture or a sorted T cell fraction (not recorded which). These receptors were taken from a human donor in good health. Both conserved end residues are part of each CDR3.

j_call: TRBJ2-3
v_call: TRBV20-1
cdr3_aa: CSAYGGRSTDTQYF

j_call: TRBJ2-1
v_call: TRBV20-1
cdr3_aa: CSARDSGGPKYNEQFF

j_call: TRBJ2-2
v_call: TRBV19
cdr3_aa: CASSMSGQWTHTGELFF

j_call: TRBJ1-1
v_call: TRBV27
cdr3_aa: CASSLSGTTGTEAFF

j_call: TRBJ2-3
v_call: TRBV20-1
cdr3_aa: CSATRGSNTQYF

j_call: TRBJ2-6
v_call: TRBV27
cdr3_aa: CASSPRTVTLSGANVLTF

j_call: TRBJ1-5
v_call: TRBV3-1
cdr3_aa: CASSQAPRVKGNSNQPQHF

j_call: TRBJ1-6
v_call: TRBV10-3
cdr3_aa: CAIRVSPSYNSPLHF

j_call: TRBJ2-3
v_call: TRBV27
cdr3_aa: CASNLRAEHWTDTQYF

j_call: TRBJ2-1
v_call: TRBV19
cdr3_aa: CASSMTRDEQFF

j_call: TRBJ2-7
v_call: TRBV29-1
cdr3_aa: CSVEQDTYEQYF

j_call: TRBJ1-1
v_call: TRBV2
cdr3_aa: CASSVLENTEAFF

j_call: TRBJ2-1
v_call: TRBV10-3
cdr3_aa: CAISSTSGLADDYNEQFF

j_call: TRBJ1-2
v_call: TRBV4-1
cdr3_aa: CASSTRQGNYGYTF

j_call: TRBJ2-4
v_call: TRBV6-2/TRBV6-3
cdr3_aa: CASSYGAGALAKNIQYF

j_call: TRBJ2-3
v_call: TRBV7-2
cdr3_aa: CASSLAFGAGAYTDTQYF

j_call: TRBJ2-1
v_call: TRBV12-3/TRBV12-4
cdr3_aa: CASSLGPTGWDEQFF

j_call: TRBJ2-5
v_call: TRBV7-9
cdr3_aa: CASNLGGVEETQYF

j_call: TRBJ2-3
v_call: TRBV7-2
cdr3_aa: CASSLRQDTQYF

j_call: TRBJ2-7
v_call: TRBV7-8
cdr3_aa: CASSLALIGLSYEQYF

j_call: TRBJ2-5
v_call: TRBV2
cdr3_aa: CASRQGTSSWETQYF

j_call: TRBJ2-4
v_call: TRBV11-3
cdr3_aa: CASSAGTGGKAKNIQYF

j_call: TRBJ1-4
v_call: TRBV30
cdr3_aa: CAWGTGLEEKLFF

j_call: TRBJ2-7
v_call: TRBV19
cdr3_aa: CASSIDPQARLAEQYF

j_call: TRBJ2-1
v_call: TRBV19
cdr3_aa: CATVAGNNEQFF

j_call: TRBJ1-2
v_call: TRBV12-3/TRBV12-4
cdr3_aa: CASSYSGTPNYGYTF

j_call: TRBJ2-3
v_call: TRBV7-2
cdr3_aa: CASELAGGKDTQYF

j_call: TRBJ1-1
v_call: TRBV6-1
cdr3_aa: CASRVQSAEAFF

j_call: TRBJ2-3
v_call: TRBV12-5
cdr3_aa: CASGLGQVSTDTQYF

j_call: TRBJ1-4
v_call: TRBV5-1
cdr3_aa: CASSPLGSSHEKLFF

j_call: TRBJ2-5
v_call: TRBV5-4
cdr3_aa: CASSLGGVETQCF

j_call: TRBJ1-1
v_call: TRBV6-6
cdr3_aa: CASALGRTNTEAFF

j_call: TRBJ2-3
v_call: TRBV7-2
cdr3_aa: CASSGRGDTQYF

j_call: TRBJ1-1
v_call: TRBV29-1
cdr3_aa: CSWQRNTEAFF

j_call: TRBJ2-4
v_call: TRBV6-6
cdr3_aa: CASSYAPTGAKNIQYF

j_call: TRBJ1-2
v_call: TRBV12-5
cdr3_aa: CASGVTGISGYTF

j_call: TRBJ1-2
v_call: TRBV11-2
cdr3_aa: CASSLDRGWGSGYTF

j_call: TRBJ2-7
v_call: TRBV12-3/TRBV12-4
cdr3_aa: CASANPGQGAREQYF

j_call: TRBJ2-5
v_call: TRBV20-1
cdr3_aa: CSADPGLLGAPGSQYF

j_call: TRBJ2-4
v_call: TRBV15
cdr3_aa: CATSRDRLNIQYF

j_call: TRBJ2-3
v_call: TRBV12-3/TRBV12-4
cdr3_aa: CASSLDSTGVADTQYF